This T cell receptor beta chain was documented in a study of shared clonotypes between healthy human individuals. Study outcomes and limitations: Clonotypes not shared had lower generation probabilities than those common to all four donors. Few donors restricted represented genetic and exposure-history diversity.

For this clone: Its antigen is not identified.

The authors' processing: Filtering differed for immunoSEQ, which gave only junction sequences without quality scores. Sequencing was performed with immunoSEQ multiplex PCR; in TCRdb, only in-frame clones are kept and a portion is missing. The V and J calls and clone size were taken over from that table, and D and trimming were inferred from the DNA. The table records nearly 1 million clones, over 75% of them present only once. Caucasian adults living in Nashville, Tennessee, provided all samples. The J segment lost 7 bases and the V segment lost 0 bases, leaving 3 bases of the junction unmatched. The germline V gene has CDR1 SGHRS and CDR2 YFSETQ. The CDR3 runs to 14 residues.

Sequencing used memory CD4+ T cells sorted from blood. Subset defined: CD45RA-negative fraction. The source of this sequence is a man younger than 30 in good health. This rearrangement joins TRBV5-1 to TRBJ2-1, with 8 positions matching TRBD1. CDR3 sequence reads: CASSLGGQGNEQFF. In nucleotides, the CDR3 is TGCGCCAGCAGCTTGGGCGGACAGGGAAATGAGCAGTTCTTC.